A single sample gave rise to the 9 T cell receptor beta chains below, sequenced in a study (dated by TCRdb to 2015 to 2017). Receptor libraries were prepared by 5' RACE. Sequencing took place on an Illumina MiSeq. TCRdb cleaned the public reads at Q25 with fastp, built clones with MiXCR and kept in-frame beta chains. One record per CDR3 amino acid sequence lists the most common genes and DNA. Present in this sample are tens of thousands of distinct CDR3 sequences, around a quarter of which were seen just once. Of the sample, roughly 2% is held by the ten largest clones. The specimen sequenced was naive CD4+ T cells sorted from blood. The sample's cell subset or site, from its label and the paper: naive CD4+ T cells, CD4+CD45RA+CD25-. Source of these receptors: a female donor with breast cancer.

The V call is TRBV7-9, the J call TRBJ1-1; D is possibly TRBD1 (5 bases). This CDR3 region has 13 residues. Germline V CDR1 and CDR2: SEHNR, FQNEAQ (reference sequence). V shed 5 bases and J shed 4 bases, with 11 bases lying between them. The CDR3 DNA reads TGTGCCAGCAGCCTTGAGGGGAGCACTGAAGCTTTCTTT. The encoded protein is CASSLEGSTEAFF.

J is TRBJ2-1 and V is TRBV25-1, with TRBD1 matching over 9 bases. Per germline, CDR1 MGHDK and CDR2 SYGVNS. Trimming removed 8 bases from V and 6 bases from J; junction bases left unmatched: 14. This CDR3 spans 16 amino acids. As DNA, the CDR3 is TGTGCCAGCGCACAGGGGGCGAGCGGGGAATTCAATGAGCAGTTCTTC. It yields the protein CASAQGASGEFNEQFF.

As to this clonotype: At one end, the junction sequence differs from germline, possibly due to a read error. The chain employs TRBV12-3 or TRBV12-4 and TRBJ2-7; D is unclear. CDR3 size: 13 residues. The CDR3 coding sequence is TGTGCCAGCAGTTCGTACACCTCCTACGCGCAGTACTTC. Translation: CASSSYTSYAQYF.

The rearrangement joins TRBV7-3 to TRBJ2-1; D possibly uses TRBD1 or TRBD2 (5 bases each). The V gene's germline CDR1 is SGHTA and CDR2 FQGTGA. V lost 5 bases and J lost 0, with 14 bases in between. CDR3 length equals 16 residues. The CDR3 region has the DNA TGTGCCAGCAGCCCCCGGGACGCCAGCTCCTACAATGAGCAGTTCTTC. It encodes CASSPRDASSYNEQFF.

The chain joins TRBV4-2 to TRBJ2-7; a weak D match, TRBD2 (6 bases). Germline-derived CDR1 and CDR2 are LGHNA and YNFKEQ. This CDR3 is 14 amino acids long. V lost 3 bases, J lost 6 bases, and 15 bases lay in between. The CDR3 loop is CASSQWGGTSEQYF. The CDR3 DNA reads TGTGCCAGCAGCCAGTGGGGCGGGACTTCCGAGCAGTACTTC.

V and J are TRBV12-3 or TRBV12-4 and TRBJ1-5; 8 bases map to TRBD1. This CDR3 region has 20 residues. V lost 3 bases, J lost 6 bases, and 22 bases stayed unmatched. CDR3 sequence reads: CASSFRPAGTGGVIGQPQHF. The CDR3 nucleotides are TGTGCCAGCAGTTTCCGCCCCGCCGGGACAGGAGGTGTTATAGGTCAGCCCCAGCATTTT.

The rearrangement joins TRBV5-1 to TRBJ2-3; 11 bases map to TRBD2. Germline V gives CDR1 SGHRS, CDR2 YFSETQ. This CDR3 is 16 amino acids long. Trimming cost V 0 bases and J 5 bases; bases outside gene matches: 5. In nucleotides, the CDR3 is TGCGCCAGCAGCTTGGAGCTAGCGGGAGGTAAAGATACGCAGTATTTT. Encoded protein: CASSLELAGGKDTQYF. The entire variable domain, with the rest obtained from reference TRBV5-1 and TRBJ2-3, is as follows: KAGVTQTPRYLIKTRGQQVTLSCSPISGHRSVSWYQQTPGQGLQFLFEYFSETQRNKGNFPGRFSGRQFSNSRSEMNVSTLELGDSALYLCASSLELAGGKDTQYFGPGTRLTVL.

This clonotype was seen only a few times. The V and J genes are TRBV20-1 and TRBJ2-3, with 8 positions matching TRBD2. The germline gives CDR1 DFQATT, CDR2 SNEGSKA (reference sequence). This CDR3 is built from 14 residues. Unmatched junction bases numbered 7, after V lost 5 bases and J lost 3 bases. For the CDR3, the DNA is TGCAGTGCTCTCCCCGGGACTAGTACAGATACGCAGTATTTT. It is translated as CSALPGTSTDTQYF.

V and J are TRBV6-1 and TRBJ1-2; 9 bases agree with TRBD1. Trimming took 5 bases from V and 4 from J; bases not matched to a gene: 5. This CDR3 has 14 residues. CDR1 and CDR2 from the germline V gene are MNHNS and SASEGT. The CDR3 spells CASSPGTGIYGYTF. In nucleotides, the CDR3 is TGTGCCAGCAGTCCAGGGACAGGGATCTATGGCTACACCTTC.